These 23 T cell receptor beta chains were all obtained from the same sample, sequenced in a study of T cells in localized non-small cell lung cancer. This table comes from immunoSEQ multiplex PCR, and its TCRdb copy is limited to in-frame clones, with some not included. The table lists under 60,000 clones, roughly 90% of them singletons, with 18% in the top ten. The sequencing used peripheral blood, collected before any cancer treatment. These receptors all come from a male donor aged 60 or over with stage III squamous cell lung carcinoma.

The CDR3 here is CASSPYGANVLTF. The CDR3 DNA reads as TGTGCCAGCTCACCTTACGGGGCCAACGTCCTGACTTTC. The J gene is TRBJ2-6, the V gene TRBV18; D not resolved. This CDR3 comprises 13 residues. Germline V gives CDR1 KGHSH, CDR2 LQKENI. V was shortened by 3 bases and J by 4 bases, with 4 bases between the two germline ends. The full variable domain, with the rest looked up from reference TRBV18 and TRBJ2-6, is NAGVMQNPRHLVRRRGQEARLRCSPMKGHSHVYWYRQLPEEGLKFMVYLQKENIIDESGMPKERFSAEFPKEGPSILRIQQVVRGDSAAYFCASSPYGANVLTFGAGSRLTVL.

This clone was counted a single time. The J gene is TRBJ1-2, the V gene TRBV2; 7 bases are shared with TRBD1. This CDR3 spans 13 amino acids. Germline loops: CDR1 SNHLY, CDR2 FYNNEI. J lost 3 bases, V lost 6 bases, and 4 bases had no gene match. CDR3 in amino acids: CASRDREDYGYTF. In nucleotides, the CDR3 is TGTGCCAGCAGAGACAGGGAAGACTATGGCTACACCTTC.

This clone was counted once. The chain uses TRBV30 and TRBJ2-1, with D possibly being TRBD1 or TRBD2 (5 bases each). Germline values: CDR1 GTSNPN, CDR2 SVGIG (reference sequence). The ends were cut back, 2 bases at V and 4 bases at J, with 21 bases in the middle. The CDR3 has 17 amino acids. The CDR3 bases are TGTGCCTGGAGTTTAGCTAGAGGGGTTGTCCCTTACAATGAGCAGTTCTTC. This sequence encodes CAWSLARGVVPYNEQFF.

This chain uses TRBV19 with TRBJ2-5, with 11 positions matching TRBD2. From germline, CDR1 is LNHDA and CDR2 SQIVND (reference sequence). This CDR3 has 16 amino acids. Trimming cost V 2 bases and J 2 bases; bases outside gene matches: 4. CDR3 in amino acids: CASSIWLAGGQETQYF. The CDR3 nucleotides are TGTGCCAGTAGTATATGGCTAGCGGGGGGACAAGAGACCCAGTACTTC.

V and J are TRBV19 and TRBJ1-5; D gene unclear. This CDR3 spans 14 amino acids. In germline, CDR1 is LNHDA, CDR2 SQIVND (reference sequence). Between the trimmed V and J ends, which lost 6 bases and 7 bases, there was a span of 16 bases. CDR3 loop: CASSPWEGHQPQHF. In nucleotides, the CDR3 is TGTGCCAGTAGCCCCTGGGAGGGCCACCAGCCCCAGCATTTT. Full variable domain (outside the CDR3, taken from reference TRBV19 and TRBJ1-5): DGGITQSPKYLFRKEGQNVTLSCEQNLNHDAMYWYRQDPGQGLRLIYYSQIVNDFQKGDIAEGYSVSREKKESFPLTVTSAQKNPTAFYLCASSPWEGHQPQHFGDGTRLSIL.

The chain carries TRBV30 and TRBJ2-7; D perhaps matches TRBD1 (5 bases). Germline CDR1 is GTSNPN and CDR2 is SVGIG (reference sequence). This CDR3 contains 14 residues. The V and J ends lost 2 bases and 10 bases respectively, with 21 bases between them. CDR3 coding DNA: TGTGCCTGGAGTAACCTTGACAGCCGCAGGAGACAGTACTTC. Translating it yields CAWSNLDSRRRQYF.

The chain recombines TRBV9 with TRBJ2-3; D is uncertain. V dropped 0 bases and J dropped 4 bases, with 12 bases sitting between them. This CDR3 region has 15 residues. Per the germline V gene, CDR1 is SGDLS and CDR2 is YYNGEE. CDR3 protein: CASSVAWARADTQYF. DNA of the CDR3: TGTGCCAGCAGCGTAGCTTGGGCCCGTGCAGATACGCAGTATTTT.

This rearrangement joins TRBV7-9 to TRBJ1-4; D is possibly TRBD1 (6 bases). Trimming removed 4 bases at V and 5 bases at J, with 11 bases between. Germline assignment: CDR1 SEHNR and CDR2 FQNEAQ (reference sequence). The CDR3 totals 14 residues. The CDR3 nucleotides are TGTGCCAGCAGCTACAGGGTCGAGAATGAAAAACTGTTTTTT. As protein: CASSYRVENEKLFF.

CDR3 DNA sequence: TGTGCCAGCCGGGCTAGCGGCAACACCGGGGAGCTGTTTTTT. Its protein product is CASRASGNTGELFF. The V gene is TRBV9, the J gene TRBJ2-2; 7 bases align to TRBD2. The CDR3 sequence is 14 residues long. Germline V lookup: CDR1 SGDLS, CDR2 YYNGEE. J gave up 2 bases and V 7 bases, and 5 bases lay outside the gene matches. The entire variable domain, with the rest obtained from reference TRBV9 and TRBJ2-2, is as follows: DSGVTQTPKHLITATGQRVTLRCSPRSGDLSVYWYQQSLDQGLQFLIQYYNGEERAKGNILERFSAQQFPDLHSELNLSSLELGDSALYFCASRASGNTGELFFGEGSRLTVL.

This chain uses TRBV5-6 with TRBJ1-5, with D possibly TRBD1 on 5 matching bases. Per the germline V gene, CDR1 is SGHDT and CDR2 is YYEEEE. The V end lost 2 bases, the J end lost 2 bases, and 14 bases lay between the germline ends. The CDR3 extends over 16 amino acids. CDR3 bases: TGTGCCAGCAGCTTTTCAGGGAGAGGGCGCAATCAGCCCCAGCATTTT. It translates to CASSFSGRGRNQPQHF.

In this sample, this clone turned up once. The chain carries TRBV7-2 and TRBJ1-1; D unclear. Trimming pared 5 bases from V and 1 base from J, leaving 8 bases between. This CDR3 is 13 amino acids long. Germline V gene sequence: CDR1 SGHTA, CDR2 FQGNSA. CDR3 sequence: CASSTQKNTEAFF. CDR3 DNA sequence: TGTGCCAGCAGCACACAAAAGAACACTGAAGCTTTCTTT. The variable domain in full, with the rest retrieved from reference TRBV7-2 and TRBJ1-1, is GAGVSQSPSNKVTEKGKDVELRCDPISGHTALYWYRQSLGQGLEFLIYFQGNSAPDKSGLPSDRFSAERTGGSVSTLTIQRTQQEDSAVYLCASSTQKNTEAFFGQGTRLTVV.

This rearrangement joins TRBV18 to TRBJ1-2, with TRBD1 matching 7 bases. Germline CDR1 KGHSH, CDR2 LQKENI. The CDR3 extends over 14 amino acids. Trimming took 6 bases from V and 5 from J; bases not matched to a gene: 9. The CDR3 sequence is CASSGARGSYGYTF. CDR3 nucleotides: TGTGCCAGCTCCGGGGCCAGGGGGTCGTATGGCTACACCTTC. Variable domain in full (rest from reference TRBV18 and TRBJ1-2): NAGVMQNPRHLVRRRGQEARLRCSPMKGHSHVYWYRQLPEEGLKFMVYLQKENIIDESGMPKERFSAEFPKEGPSILRIQQVVRGDSAAYFCASSGARGSYGYTFGSGTRLTVV.

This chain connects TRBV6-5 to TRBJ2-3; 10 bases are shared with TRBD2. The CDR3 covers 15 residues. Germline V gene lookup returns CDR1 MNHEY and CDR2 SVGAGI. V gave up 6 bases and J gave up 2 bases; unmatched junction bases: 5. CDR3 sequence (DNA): TGTGCCAGCAGGGTTCTAGCGGGAGACACAGATACGCAGTATTTT. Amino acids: CASRVLAGDTDTQYF.

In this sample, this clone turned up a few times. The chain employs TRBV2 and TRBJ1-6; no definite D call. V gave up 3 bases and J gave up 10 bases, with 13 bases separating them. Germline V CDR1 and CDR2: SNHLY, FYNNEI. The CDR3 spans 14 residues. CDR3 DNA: TGTGCCAGCAGTGAGTGGAGGCCAAGCTCACCCCTCCACTTT. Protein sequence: CASSEWRPSSPLHF.

For the CDR3, the DNA is TGTGCCAGCAGCCCACGGACTAGCTCGAATACGCAGTATTTT. Translation: CASSPRTSSNTQYF. The V call is TRBV9, the J call TRBJ2-3; TRBD2 matches 8 bases. CDR1 and CDR2 (germline): SGDLS, YYNGEE. This CDR3 comprises 14 residues. V gave up 4 bases and J gave up 7 bases; unmatched junction bases: 8.

CDR3 loop: CAISRKGARGTDTQYF. As DNA, the CDR3 is TGTGCCATCAGTAGAAAGGGGGCAAGAGGCACAGATACGCAGTATTTT. This rearrangement joins TRBV10-3 to TRBJ2-3; 7 bases agree with TRBD1. V lost 5 bases and J lost 1; bases outside the gene matches: 9. Germline V gene sequence: CDR1 ENHRY, CDR2 SYGVKD. The CDR3 consists of 16 residues.

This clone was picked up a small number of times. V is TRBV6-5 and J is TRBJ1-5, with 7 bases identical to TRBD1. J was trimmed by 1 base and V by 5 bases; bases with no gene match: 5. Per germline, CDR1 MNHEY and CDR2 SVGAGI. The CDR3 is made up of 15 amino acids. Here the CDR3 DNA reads TGTGCCAGCAGTAGACAGGGTCTGAGCAATCAGCCCCAGCATTTT. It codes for CASSRQGLSNQPQHF.

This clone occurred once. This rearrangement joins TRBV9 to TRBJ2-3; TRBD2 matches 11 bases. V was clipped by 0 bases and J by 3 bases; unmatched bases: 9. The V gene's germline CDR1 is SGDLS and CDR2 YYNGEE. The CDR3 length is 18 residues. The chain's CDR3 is CASSVEGWASGGTDTQYF. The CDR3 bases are TGTGCCAGCAGCGTAGAGGGGTGGGCTAGCGGGGGGACAGATACGCAGTATTTT. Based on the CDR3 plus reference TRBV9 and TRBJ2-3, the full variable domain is DSGVTQTPKHLITATGQRVTLRCSPRSGDLSVYWYQQSLDQGLQFLIQYYNGEERAKGNILERFSAQQFPDLHSELNLSSLELGDSALYFCASSVEGWASGGTDTQYFGPGTRLTVL.

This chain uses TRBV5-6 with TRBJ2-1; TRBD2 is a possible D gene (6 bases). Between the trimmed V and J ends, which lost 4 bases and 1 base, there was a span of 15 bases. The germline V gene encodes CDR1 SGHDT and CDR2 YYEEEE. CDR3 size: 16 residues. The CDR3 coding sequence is TGTGCCAGCAGCAGATTGGGCGCGGGGTCCTACAATGAGCAGTTCTTC. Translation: CASSRLGAGSYNEQFF.

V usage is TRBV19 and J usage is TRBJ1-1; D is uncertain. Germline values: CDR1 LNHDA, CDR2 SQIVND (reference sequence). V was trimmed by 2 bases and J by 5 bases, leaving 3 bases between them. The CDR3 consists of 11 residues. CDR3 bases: TGTGCCAGTAGTATATTGACTGAAGCTTTCTTT. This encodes CASSILTEAFF. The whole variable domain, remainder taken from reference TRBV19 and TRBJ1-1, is DGGITQSPKYLFRKEGQNVTLSCEQNLNHDAMYWYRQDPGQGLRLIYYSQIVNDFQKGDIAEGYSVSREKKESFPLTVTSAQKNPTAFYLCASSILTEAFFGQGTRLTVV.

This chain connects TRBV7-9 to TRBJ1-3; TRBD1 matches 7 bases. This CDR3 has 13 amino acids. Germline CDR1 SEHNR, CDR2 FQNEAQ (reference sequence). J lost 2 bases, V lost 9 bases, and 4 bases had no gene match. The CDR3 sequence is CASRQGTGNTIYF. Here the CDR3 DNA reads TGTGCCAGTAGACAGGGAACTGGAAACACCATATATTTT.

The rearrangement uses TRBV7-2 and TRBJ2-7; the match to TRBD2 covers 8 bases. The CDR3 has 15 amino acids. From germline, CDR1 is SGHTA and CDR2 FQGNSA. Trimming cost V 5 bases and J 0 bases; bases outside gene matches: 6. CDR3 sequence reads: CASSPRGGLSYEQYF. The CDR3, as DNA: TGTGCCAGCAGCCCTCGGGGGGGCCTCTCCTACGAGCAGTACTTC.

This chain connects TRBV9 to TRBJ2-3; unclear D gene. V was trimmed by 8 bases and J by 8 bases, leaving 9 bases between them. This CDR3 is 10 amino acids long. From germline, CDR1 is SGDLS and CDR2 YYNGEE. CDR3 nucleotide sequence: TGTGCCAGTCTTGGACCTACGCAGTATTTT. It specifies CASLGPTQYF.